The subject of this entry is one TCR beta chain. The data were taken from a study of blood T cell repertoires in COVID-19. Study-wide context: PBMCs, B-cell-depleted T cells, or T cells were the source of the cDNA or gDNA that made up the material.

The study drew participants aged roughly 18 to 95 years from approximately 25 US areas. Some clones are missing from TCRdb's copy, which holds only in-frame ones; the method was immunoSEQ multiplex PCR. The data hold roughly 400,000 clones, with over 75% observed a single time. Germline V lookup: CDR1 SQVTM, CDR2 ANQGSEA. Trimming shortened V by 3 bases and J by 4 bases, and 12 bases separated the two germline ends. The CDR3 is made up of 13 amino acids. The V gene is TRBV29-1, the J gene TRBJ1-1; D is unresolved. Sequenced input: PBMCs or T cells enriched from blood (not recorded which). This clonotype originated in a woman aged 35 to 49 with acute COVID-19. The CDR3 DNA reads TGCAGCGTTGAGGAGGAATCGGGCACTGAAGCTTTCTTT. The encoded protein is CSVEEESGTEAFF.